The text below deals with one TCR beta chain. The sample originates from a study of blood T cells in healthy people across ages. Study-wide context: The capture of about one barcoded beta molecule per two T cells was achieved by template switching.

The CDR3 consists of 14 residues. Per germline, CDR1 SGHVS and CDR2 FQNEAQ. Through a sample-barcoded 5' primer and a J-beta primer mix, a second PCR was run for roughly 7 to 11 cycles. Template switching added a 12-random-nucleotide identifier to every cDNA molecule. MiXCR, applied by TCRdb to the 5' RACE reads, yields one record per CDR3 protein. The sample has 890,000 or so distinct CDR3 sequences, 55% to 65% seen once. The clonotype comes from a man aged 25 to 45 in good health. The sample comprised blood. J is TRBJ2-1 and V is TRBV7-8, with D perhaps TRBD2 (5 bases). The J call may be mistaken, given a closer DNA end match to TRBJ2-7. CDR3 sequence: CASSRSGWNNEQYF. CDR3 sequence (DNA): TGTGCCAGCAGCCGGTCGGGGTGGAACAATGAGCAGTACTTC.